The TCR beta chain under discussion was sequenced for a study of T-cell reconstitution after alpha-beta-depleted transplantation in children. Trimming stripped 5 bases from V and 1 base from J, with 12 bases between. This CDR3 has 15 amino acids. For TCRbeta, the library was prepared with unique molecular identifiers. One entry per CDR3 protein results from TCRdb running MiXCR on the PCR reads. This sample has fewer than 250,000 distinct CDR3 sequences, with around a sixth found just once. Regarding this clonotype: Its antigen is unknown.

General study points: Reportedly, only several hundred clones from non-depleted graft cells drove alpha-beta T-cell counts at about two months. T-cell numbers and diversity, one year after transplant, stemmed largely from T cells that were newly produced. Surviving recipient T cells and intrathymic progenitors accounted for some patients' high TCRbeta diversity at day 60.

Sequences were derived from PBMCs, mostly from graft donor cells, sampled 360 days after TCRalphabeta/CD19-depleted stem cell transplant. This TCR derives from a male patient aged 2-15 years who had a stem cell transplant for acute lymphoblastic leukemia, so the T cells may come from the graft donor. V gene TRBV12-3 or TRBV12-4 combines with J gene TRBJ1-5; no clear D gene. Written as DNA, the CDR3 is TGTGCCAGCAGTCAAAAACGATTAAGCAATCAGCCCCAGCATTTT. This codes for CASSQKRLSNQPQHF.